What follows is one T cell receptor beta chain and its context. The antigen remains undetermined. The data are from a study of T-cell memory formation after mild COVID-19. Study observations and caveats: Memory from before infection featured some responding clones, which suggests cross-reactive memory joined.

With constant-segment primers, 5'RACE yielded cDNA libraries of TCR alpha and TCR beta that carried sample barcodes and UMIs. Via MiXCR, TCRdb re-called the 5' RACE reads, giving one row per CDR3 protein. The sample holds 550,000 to 700,000 distinct CDR3 sequences, 18% seen once. This CDR3 is built from 13 residues. From germline, CDR1 is SGHTA and CDR2 FQGTGA. Deletions cut 4 bases from V and 7 bases from J, with 14 bases between. This clonotype was sampled from an adult woman who had mild COVID-19 (a few samples of this study predate the infection). Cell type and time point are not known. What was sequenced was PBMCs or a T cell subset sorted from them (not recorded which). The rearrangement uses TRBV7-3 and TRBJ2-7; a possible D gene is TRBD1 (5 bases). This CDR3 is CASSSLDKGEQYF. The CDR3 nucleotides are TGTGCCAGCAGCTCACTTGATAAGGGGGAGCAGTACTTC.